This note documents a single TCR beta chain sequence. Its antigen is not known. The naive CD8 fraction comprised CD45RO-negative cells positively selected for CCR7 and excluded terminally differentiated effector memory CD45RA+ cells. Each PCR replicate from the sorted subsets contained 150 to 250 ng DNA, which is roughly 33,000 T cell genomes. Profiled with immunoSEQ multiplex PCR; TCRdb holds only in-frame clones, not every one. The data contain hundreds of thousands of clones, about 95% of them seen just once; the ten biggest clones take up approximately 0.1%. These data originate in a study of shared clonotypes between healthy human individuals. Study at large: Per-donor plates numbered three CD4 naive, three CD4 memory, two CD8 naive and one CD8 memory. Study-level points and caveats: Represented genetic and exposure-history diversity was restricted by having few donors.

The CDR3 is 15 residues long. Trimming cost V 5 bases and J 8 bases, with 16 bases left between them. From germline, CDR1 is LGHNA and CDR2 YNFKEQ. The chain couples TRBV4-2 to TRBJ1-6, with D maybe TRBD1 (6 bases). This clonotype was obtained from a woman aged 25 to 39 in good health. Sequenced material: naive CD8+ T cells sorted from blood. This chain's CDR3 is CASSEKRGRDSPLHF. The DNA of the CDR3 is TGTGCCAGCAGCGAAAAGCGGGGGCGCGATTCACCCCTCCACTTT.